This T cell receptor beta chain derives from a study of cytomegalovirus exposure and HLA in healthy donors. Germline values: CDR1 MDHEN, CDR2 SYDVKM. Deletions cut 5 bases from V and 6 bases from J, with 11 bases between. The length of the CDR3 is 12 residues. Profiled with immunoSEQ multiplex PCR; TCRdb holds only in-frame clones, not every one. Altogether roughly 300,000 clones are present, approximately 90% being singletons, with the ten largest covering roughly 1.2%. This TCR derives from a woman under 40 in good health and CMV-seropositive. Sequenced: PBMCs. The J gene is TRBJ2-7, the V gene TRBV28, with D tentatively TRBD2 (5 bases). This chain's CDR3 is CASSATRLEQYF. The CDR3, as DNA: TGTGCCAGCAGTGCCACTAGACTCGAGCAGTACTTC.